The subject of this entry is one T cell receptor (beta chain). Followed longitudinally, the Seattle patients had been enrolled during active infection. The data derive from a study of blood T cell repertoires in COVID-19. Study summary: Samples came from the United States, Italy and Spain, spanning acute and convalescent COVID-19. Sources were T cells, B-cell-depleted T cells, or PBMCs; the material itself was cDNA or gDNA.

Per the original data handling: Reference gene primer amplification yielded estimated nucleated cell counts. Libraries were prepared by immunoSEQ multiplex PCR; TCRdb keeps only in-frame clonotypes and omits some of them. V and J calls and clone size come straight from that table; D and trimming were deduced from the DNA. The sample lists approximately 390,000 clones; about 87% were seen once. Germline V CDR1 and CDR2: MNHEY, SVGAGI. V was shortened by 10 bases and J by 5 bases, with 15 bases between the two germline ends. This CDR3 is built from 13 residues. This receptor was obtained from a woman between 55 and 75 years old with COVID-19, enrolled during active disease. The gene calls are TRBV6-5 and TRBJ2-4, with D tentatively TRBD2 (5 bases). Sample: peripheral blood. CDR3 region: CATLDSAQNIQYF. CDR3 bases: TGTGCCACCCTGGACTCGGCCCAAAACATTCAGTACTTC.